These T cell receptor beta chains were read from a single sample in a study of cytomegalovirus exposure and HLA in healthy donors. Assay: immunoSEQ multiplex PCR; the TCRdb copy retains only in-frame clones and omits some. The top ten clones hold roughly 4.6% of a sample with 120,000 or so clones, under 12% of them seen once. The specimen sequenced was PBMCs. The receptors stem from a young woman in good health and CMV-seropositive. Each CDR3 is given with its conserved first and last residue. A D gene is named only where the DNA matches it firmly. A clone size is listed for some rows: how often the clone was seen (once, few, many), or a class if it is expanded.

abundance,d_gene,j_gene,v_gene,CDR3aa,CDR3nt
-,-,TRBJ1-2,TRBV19,CASTHPPPRNYGYTF,TGTGCCAGTACCCATCCCCCGCCGCGGAACTATGGCTACACCTTC
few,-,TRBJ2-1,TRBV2,CATLLGGANEQFF,TGTGCCACCTTACTTGGGGGGGCCAATGAGCAGTTCTTC
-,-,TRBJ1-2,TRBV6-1,CASSSTRGYTF,TGTGCCAGCAGTTCGACACGGGGCTACACCTTC
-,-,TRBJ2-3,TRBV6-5,CASRRLAYASRTQYF,TGTGCCAGCAGAAGATTAGCGTACGCCTCACGTACGCAGTATTTT
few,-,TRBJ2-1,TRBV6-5,CASSRSSHNEQFF,TGTGCCAGCAGCCGAAGTAGTCACAATGAGCAGTTCTTC
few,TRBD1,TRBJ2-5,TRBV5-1,CASSLTGGKRETQYF,TGCGCCAGCAGCTTGACAGGGGGCAAGAGAGAGACCCAGTACTTC
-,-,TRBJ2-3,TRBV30,CAWSIRDTQYF,TGTGCCTGGAGTATCCGGGATACGCAGTATTTT
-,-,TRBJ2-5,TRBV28,CASSSGTSWGETQYF,TGTGCCAGCAGCTCTGGGACATCCTGGGGGGAGACCCAGTACTTC
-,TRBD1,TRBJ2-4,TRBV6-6,CASTQGTGSDIQYF,TGTGCCAGCACCCAGGGGACAGGGAGCGACATTCAGTACTTC
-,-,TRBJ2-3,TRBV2,CASTKGGEPSTDTQYF,TGTGCCAGCACCAAAGGGGGGGAACCTAGCACAGATACGCAGTATTTT
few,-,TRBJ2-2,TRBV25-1,CASSVTAGNTGELFF,TGTGCCAGCAGTGTTACGGCGGGAAACACCGGGGAGCTGTTTTTT
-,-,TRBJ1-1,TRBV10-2,CASVRQGGNTEAFF,TGCGCCAGCGTTCGCCAAGGGGGGAACACTGAAGCTTTCTTT
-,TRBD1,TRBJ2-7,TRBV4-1,CASSRSPGQGASEQYF,TGCGCCAGCAGCCGATCCCCGGGACAGGGGGCCTCCGAGCAGTACTTC
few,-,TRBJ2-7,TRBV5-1,CASSLAPGTSTYEQYF,TGCGCCAGCAGCTTGGCGCCCGGGACATCAACCTACGAGCAGTACTTC
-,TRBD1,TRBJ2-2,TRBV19,CASSKGQGAGTGELFF,TGTGCCAGTAGTAAAGGACAGGGGGCAGGAACCGGGGAGCTGTTTTTT